These 9 T cell receptor beta chains share one sample of origin, sequenced in a study of blood T cell repertoires in COVID-19. The repertoire was sequenced with immunoSEQ multiplex PCR; TCRdb's copy has only in-frame clones and lacks some. The repertoire holds 150,000 or so clones, with approximately 83% as singletons. The material sequenced was peripheral blood. The origin of the receptors is a woman aged 60-70 years with COVID-19, enrolled during active disease.

For the CDR3, the DNA is TGCGCCAGCAGCACGACGGGACTAGATGAGACCCAGTACTTC. Residues: CASSTTGLDETQYF. The chain joins TRBV5-1 to TRBJ2-5, with 8 bases fitting TRBD2. V shed 4 bases, J shed 5 bases, and the junction held 7 bases outside the gene matches. The CDR3 contains 14 residues. From germline, CDR1 is SGHRS and CDR2 YFSETQ.

The chain links TRBV6-5 to TRBJ2-3; 7 nucleotides line up with TRBD1. Germline CDR1 MNHEY, CDR2 SVGAGI. This CDR3 spans 11 amino acids. V shed 6 bases, J shed 7 bases, and the junction held 1 base outside the gene matches. The CDR3 protein is CASRGQYTQYF. CDR3 in DNA: TGTGCCAGCAGGGGACAGTATACGCAGTATTTT.

The V gene is TRBV15, the J gene TRBJ1-5, with no clear D. Germline loops: CDR1 LNHNV, CDR2 YYDKDF (reference sequence). CDR3 size: 14 residues. The V end was cut by 1 base, the J end by 2 bases, with 6 bases between. CDR3 residues: CATSRANGNQPQHF. DNA for the CDR3: TGTGCCACCAGCAGAGCCAATGGCAATCAGCCCCAGCATTTT.

This clone was seen a single time. This chain joins TRBV27 and TRBJ2-7; 9 positions agree with TRBD1. The CDR3 runs to 15 residues. Germline lookup yields CDR1 MNHEY and CDR2 SMNVEV (reference sequence). The J segment lost 6 bases and the V segment lost 2 bases, leaving 8 bases of the junction unmatched. For the CDR3, the DNA is TGTGCCAGCAGTTTAACAGGGGGCCTGATTAGCGAGCAGTACTTC. Protein product: CASSLTGGLISEQYF.

The rearrangement links TRBV29-1 to TRBJ1-6, with D maybe TRBD1 (5 bases). The CDR3 is made up of 12 amino acids. Per germline, CDR1 SQVTM and CDR2 ANQGSEA. V was trimmed by 4 bases and J by 9 bases, leaving 10 bases between them. The chain's CDR3 is CSVGGQGSPLHF. CDR3 sequence (DNA): TGCAGCGTTGGGGGCCAGGGTTCACCCCTCCACTTT. The entire variable domain, with the rest obtained from reference TRBV29-1 and TRBJ1-6, is as follows: SAVISQKPSRDICQRGTSLTIQCQVDSQVTMMFWYRQQPGQSLTLIATANQGSEATYESGFVIDKFPISRPNLTFSTLTVSNMSPEDSSIYLCSVGGQGSPLHFGNGTRLTVT.

This clone has a single count. The chain recombines TRBV7-2 with TRBJ2-7, with TRBD1 matching over 8 bases. This CDR3 region has 19 residues. Germline V CDR1 and CDR2: SGHTA, FQGNSA. V was clipped by 5 bases and J by 5 bases; unmatched bases: 23. CDR3 in DNA: TGTGCCAGCAGCCCTCGCCGCCGGGACAGGTGGGCAGGGGCCCACGAGCAGTACTTC. Its translation: CASSPRRRDRWAGAHEQYF.

This chain joins TRBV11-3 and TRBJ1-2; the D is unclear. V was cut by 5 bases and J by 3 bases, with 19 bases left in between. The germline CDR1 and CDR2 sequences are SGHNT and YENEEA. The CDR3 contains 16 residues. The CDR3 here is CASSLREGQADYGYTF. As DNA, the CDR3 is TGTGCCAGCAGCCTTAGGGAGGGTCAGGCGGACTATGGCTACACCTTC.

The rearrangement uses TRBV10-3 and TRBJ1-1; 8 bases line up with TRBD1. The trim removed 2 bases at V and 5 bases at J, leaving 10 bases unmatched. Germline CDR1 and CDR2: ENHRY and SYGVKD. The CDR3 is 16 amino acids. DNA for the CDR3: TGTGCCATCAGTGAGCCCGGACAGGGTGGATGGACTGAAGCTTTCTTT. Translated: CAISEPGQGGWTEAFF.

The chain carries TRBV15 and TRBJ2-7; 15 nucleotides line up with TRBD2. CDR1 is LNHNV and CDR2 is YYDKDF in the germline V gene (reference sequence). V dropped 1 base and J dropped 6; count of bases not matched to a gene: 13. The CDR3 contains 19 residues. CDR3 in amino acids: CATSRVGLAGGSTWAEQYF. The CDR3 nucleotides read TGTGCCACCAGCAGAGTGGGACTAGCGGGGGGATCTACATGGGCCGAGCAGTACTTC.